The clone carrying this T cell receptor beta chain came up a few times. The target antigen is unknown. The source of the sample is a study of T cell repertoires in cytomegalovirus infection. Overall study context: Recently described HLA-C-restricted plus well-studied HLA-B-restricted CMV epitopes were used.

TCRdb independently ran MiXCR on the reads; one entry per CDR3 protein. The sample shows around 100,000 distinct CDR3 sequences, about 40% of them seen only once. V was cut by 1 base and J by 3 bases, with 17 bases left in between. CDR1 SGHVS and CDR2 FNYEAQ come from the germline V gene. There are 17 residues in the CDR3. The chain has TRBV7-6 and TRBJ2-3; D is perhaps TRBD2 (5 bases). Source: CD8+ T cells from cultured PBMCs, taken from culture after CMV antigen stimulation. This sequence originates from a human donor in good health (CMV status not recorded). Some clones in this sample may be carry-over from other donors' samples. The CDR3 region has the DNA TGTGCCAGCAGCTTAGTGGGCCTGGAGGATTGGACAGATACGCAGTATTTT. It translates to CASSLVGLEDWTDTQYF.